Each of the 24 T cell receptor beta chains below was sequenced from the same sample in a study of blood T cells in healthy people across ages. Together with a sample-barcoded 5' primer, a J-beta primer mix was included in a second PCR lasting roughly 6 to 12 cycles. TCRdb redid the calling of the 5' RACE reads with MiXCR, one entry per CDR3 protein. The repertoire includes around 940,000 distinct CDR3 sequences, roughly 51% of them detected once, and around 21% sits in the top ten. Material: blood. These receptors were obtained from a woman aged 55-69 years in good health.

CDR3 protein: CASSRGGRWADTQYF. As DNA, the CDR3 is TGTGCCAGCTCAAGAGGCGGGAGGTGGGCAGATACGCAGTATTTT. The V call is TRBV28, the J call TRBJ2-3, with 8 bases that match TRBD2. The V and J ends lost 8 bases and 4 bases, in that order; junction bases with no gene match: 11. The CDR3 spans 15 residues. The germline V gene has CDR1 MDHEN and CDR2 SYDVKM. Full variable domain (outside the CDR3, taken from reference TRBV28 and TRBJ2-3): DVKVTQSSRYLVKRTGEKVFLECVQDMDHENMFWYRQDPGLGLRLIYFSYDVKMKEKGDIPEGYSVSREKKERFSLILESASTNQTSMYLCASSRGGRWADTQYFGPGTRLTVL.

The rearrangement links TRBV20-1 to TRBJ2-4, with 8 bases fitting TRBD2. With 0 bases clipped from V and 13 bases from J, the junction kept 14 bases outside the gene matches. CDR1 is DFQATT and CDR2 is SNEGSKA in the germline V gene (reference sequence). This CDR3 is 15 amino acids long. CDR3 coding DNA: TGCAGTGCTAGAGATCGGGGACGGGAGGGTGTTGAGCAGTACTTC. Encoded protein: CSARDRGREGVEQYF.

The J gene is TRBJ2-1, the V gene TRBV20-1; 8 bases fit TRBD2. The CDR3 loop spans 16 amino acids. The junction had 11 bases not matched to a gene; V was cut back by 0 bases and J by 7 bases. Germline values: CDR1 DFQATT, CDR2 SNEGSKA (reference sequence). The CDR3 bases are TGCAGTGCTAGAGATTGGGGACCAGCGGGAGAGAATGAGCAGTTCTTC. Its translation is CSARDWGPAGENEQFF.

V usage is TRBV4-3 and J usage is TRBJ2-5; a weak D match, TRBD1 (5 bases). V dropped 0 bases and J dropped 11 bases, with 19 bases sitting between them. The CDR3 is 15 residues long. The germline V gene has CDR1 LGHNA and CDR2 YSLEER. CDR3 in amino acids: CASSQDPRVKYKQYF. DNA for the CDR3: TGCGCCAGCAGCCAAGATCCCAGGGTAAAGTACAAGCAGTACTTC.

The CDR3 sequence: CASSRGTEEQFF. As DNA, the CDR3 is TGTGCCAGCAGTAGAGGGACGGAAGAGCAGTTCTTC. The V gene is TRBV2, the J gene TRBJ2-1; D assignment may be TRBD1 or TRBD2 (5 bases each). The CDR3 totals 12 residues. Trimming pared 5 bases from V and 10 bases from J, leaving 12 bases between. Germline loops: CDR1 SNHLY, CDR2 FYNNEI.

This chain connects TRBV12-5 to TRBJ2-2; tentatively, D is TRBD1 (7 bases). Germline V gives CDR1 LGHNT, CDR2 FRNRAP. The CDR3 contains 15 residues. Trimming cost V 6 bases and J 1 base, with 12 bases left between them. CDR3: CASGPGDRNTGELFF. The CDR3 DNA sequence: TGTGCTAGTGGGCCGGGGGACAGGAACACCGGGGAGCTGTTTTTT.

The chain recombines TRBV10-3 with TRBJ2-3; possible D gene TRBD2, 6 bases. This CDR3 comprises 15 residues. Trimming removed 2 bases at V and 1 base at J, with 10 bases between. Germline values: CDR1 ENHRY, CDR2 SYGVKD. Here the CDR3 DNA reads TGTGCCATCAGTGAGGGAAGGGAGGGCACAGATACGCAGTATTTT. Encoded protein: CAISEGREGTDTQYF.

This clonotype was counted only a few times. The chain combines TRBV7-9 with TRBJ2-4; 8 positions agree with TRBD2. With 2 bases clipped from V and 7 bases from J, the junction kept 10 bases outside the gene matches. CDR1 and CDR2 from the germline V gene are SEHNR and FQNEAQ (reference sequence). The CDR3 is made up of 16 amino acids. The CDR3 is CASSLPQRELSNIQYF. Here the CDR3 DNA reads TGTGCCAGCAGCTTACCCCAGCGGGAGTTGTCGAACATTCAGTACTTC.

The gene calls are TRBV7-2 and TRBJ2-2; weak D call: TRBD2 (5 bases). The CDR3 is 15 residues long. Germline-derived CDR1 and CDR2 are SGHTA and FQGNSA. Deletions cut 5 bases from V and 9 bases from J, with 19 bases between. CDR3 nucleotide sequence: TGTGCCAGCAGCACAACCCGACTTACCGGGAGGGAGCTGTTTTTT. The encoded protein is CASSTTRLTGRELFF.

The chain carries TRBV9 and TRBJ1-2; 7 bases are a match to TRBD1. CDR3 length: 16 residues. J lost 4 bases, V lost 4 bases, and 13 bases had no gene match. Germline assignment: CDR1 SGDLS and CDR2 YYNGEE. The CDR3 spells CASSPHSTGSVYGYTF. CDR3 DNA: TGTGCCAGCAGCCCTCACTCGACAGGGTCCGTCTATGGCTACACCTTC.

CDR3 sequence reads: CASSCLPGPNGYEQYF. The CDR3 coding sequence is TGTGCCAGCAGCTGCCTTCCGGGGCCCAATGGCTACGAGCAGTACTTC. This chain uses TRBV7-9 with TRBJ2-4; D might be TRBD1 or TRBD2, each matching 5 bases. The J call is in doubt because the DNA end fits TRBJ2-7 better. Germline lookup yields CDR1 SEHNR and CDR2 FQNEAQ (reference sequence). The CDR3 runs 16 residues.

V and J are TRBV6-2 or TRBV6-3 and TRBJ2-7; TRBD2 aligns across 10 bases. Trimming removed 0 bases from V and 3 bases from J; junction bases left unmatched: 8. This CDR3 region has 17 residues. The V gene's germline CDR1 is MNHEY and CDR2 SVGEGT. CDR3 in DNA: TGTGCCAGCAGTTACTCAAGCCCGGGACTAGCGAGCTACGAGCAGTACTTC. Its protein product is CASSYSSPGLASYEQYF.

The chain couples TRBV20-1 to TRBJ1-1; possibly TRBD1 for D (5 bases). V lost 5 bases and J lost 9, with 16 bases in between. Germline V lookup: CDR1 DFQATT, CDR2 SNEGSKA (reference sequence). This CDR3 has 12 residues. The DNA of the CDR3 is TGCAGTGCTCTAACTAGGGGTTCTAAAGCTTTCTTT. Protein product: CSALTRGSKAFF.

This chain links TRBV10-3 with TRBJ2-3; D ambiguous. Deletions cut 3 bases from V and 2 bases from J, with 12 bases between. The CDR3 sequence is 15 residues long. Germline-derived CDR1 and CDR2 are ENHRY and SYGVKD. The CDR3 DNA sequence: TGTGCCATCAGTGATCCAGCAGAAACCACAGATACGCAGTATTTT. This encodes CAISDPAETTDTQYF.

This chain connects TRBV7-2 to TRBJ2-5; D remains ambiguous. The length of the CDR3 is 13 residues. From germline, CDR1 is SGHTA and CDR2 FQGNSA. V was shortened by 5 bases and J by 3 bases, with 10 bases between the two germline ends. The CDR3 is CASSVGMKETQYF. Here the CDR3 DNA reads TGTGCCAGCAGCGTAGGAATGAAAGAGACCCAGTACTTC.

This rearrangement joins TRBV5-1 to TRBJ2-5, with D possibly matching TRBD2 (5 bases). Matching the DNA end better, TRBJ2-7 makes the J call doubtful. Germline V lookup: CDR1 SGHRS, CDR2 YFSETQ. CDR3 length: 14 amino acids. CDR3 sequence reads: CASSGSLSGYEQYF. DNA for the CDR3: TGCGCCAGCAGCGGCAGTTTGAGCGGATACGAGCAGTACTTC.

In its sample, this clonotype was seen a few times. The chain carries TRBV7-9 and TRBJ2-1, with TRBD2 as a possible D gene (6 bases). V was clipped by 4 bases and J by 8 bases, with 18 bases between them. The germline V gene has CDR1 SEHNR and CDR2 FQNEAQ (reference sequence). CDR3 length: 15 residues. CDR3 bases: TGTGCCAGCAGCTCTGCTCCGGGACTCCTAGATGAGCAGTTCTTC. This gives the protein CASSSAPGLLDEQFF.

In its sample, this clonotype was seen a few times. Written as DNA, the CDR3 is TGTGCCAGCAGCTTAGTCTCAGGGGATGGGGAGACCCAGTACTTC. This gives the protein CASSLVSGDGETQYF. The V call is TRBV7-2, the J call TRBJ2-5; a weak D match, TRBD1 (6 bases). The V end was cut by 1 base, the J end by 5 bases, with 14 bases between. Germline V gene sequence: CDR1 SGHTA, CDR2 FQGNSA. CDR3 length: 15 residues.

The V call is TRBV7-9, the J call TRBJ1-5; maybe TRBD1 (5 bases). CDR3 length: 12 residues. Germline assignment: CDR1 SEHNR and CDR2 FQNEAQ (reference sequence). The V end lost 7 bases, the J end lost 7 bases, and 11 bases lay between the germline ends. The CDR3 DNA reads TGTGCCAGCACAACAGGAGTGCAGCCCCAGCATTTT. Protein product: CASTTGVQPQHF.

This clonotype was picked up a small number of times. The rearrangement links TRBV2 to TRBJ1-5; possible D gene TRBD1, 5 bases. V shed 4 bases and J shed 6 bases, with 7 bases lying between them. This CDR3 is 12 amino acids long. Germline V gene sequence: CDR1 SNHLY, CDR2 FYNNEI. CDR3 amino acids: CASSGGGQPQHF. CDR3 DNA sequence: TGTGCCAGCAGTGGGGGGGGTCAGCCCCAGCATTTT.

This clonotype was detected ten times or more. The gene calls are TRBV27 and TRBJ2-1; 7 bases align to TRBD1. V was clipped by 7 bases and J by 2 bases; unmatched bases: 8. Germline CDR1 MNHEY, CDR2 SMNVEV (reference sequence). This CDR3 has 15 amino acids. CDR3 sequence (DNA): TGTGCCAGCACACTGCTGGGACAGCCCTACAATGAGCAGTTCTTC. Amino acid sequence: CASTLLGQPYNEQFF.

CDR3 loop: CASSQAQTGGGFLYEQYF. In DNA form, the CDR3 reads TGCGCCAGCAGCCAGGCCCAAACAGGAGGGGGTTTTCTGTACGAGCAGTACTTC. This chain joins TRBV4-3 and TRBJ2-7, with D possibly being TRBD1 or TRBD2 (6 bases each). Germline loops: CDR1 LGHNA, CDR2 YSLEER. The V gene lost 3 bases and the J gene lost 4 bases, with 25 bases spanning the gap. The CDR3 totals 18 residues.

CDR3 residues: CASSFGTDMNTEAFF. The CDR3, as DNA: TGTGCCAGCAGTTTTGGGACAGACATGAACACTGAAGCTTTCTTT. J is TRBJ1-1 and V is TRBV27; 7 bases fit TRBD1. The CDR3 loop spans 15 amino acids. The V and J ends lost 3 bases and 0 bases, in that order; junction bases with no gene match: 4. Germline V gene data show CDR1 as MNHEY and CDR2 as SMNVEV (reference sequence).

This chain uses TRBV10-2 with TRBJ1-2, with 7 bases fitting TRBD1. The CDR3 has 15 residues. The V gene's germline CDR1 is WSHSY and CDR2 SAAADI. V shed 10 bases and J 7 bases; nucleotides not matched to a gene: 18. CDR3 loop: CAIQQGSGHYSGYTF. The CDR3 DNA sequence: TGCGCCATCCAACAGGGGTCGGGACACTATTCTGGCTACACCTTC.